One and the same sample provided the 13 T cell receptor beta chains below, sequenced in a study of T-cell memory formation after mild COVID-19. TCRdb processed the 5' RACE reads anew with MiXCR; each CDR3 protein has one entry. The table lists about 340,000 distinct CDR3 sequences, 20% to 25% of them singletons. Sequencing was done on a sample of PBMCs or a T cell subset sorted from them (not recorded which). These receptors came from a man younger than 35 who had mild COVID-19 (a few samples of this study predate the infection). Cell type and time point are not known.

The chain's CDR3 is CSVSLGGGVAKNIQYF. CDR3 bases: TGCAGCGTCTCCCTTGGGGGGGGCGTAGCCAAAAACATTCAGTACTTC. The chain carries TRBV29-1 and TRBJ2-4; possibly TRBD2 for D (7 bases). This CDR3 has 16 amino acids. The germline gives CDR1 SQVTM, CDR2 ANQGSEA. Trimming shortened V by 6 bases and J by 0 bases, and 18 bases separated the two germline ends.

The V gene is TRBV9, the J gene TRBJ1-5; D gene ambiguous. Trimming took off 0 bases at V and 4 bases at J, with 5 bases between the two ends. The CDR3 contains 13 residues. Germline V gene sequence: CDR1 SGDLS, CDR2 YYNGEE. The CDR3: CASSVEVNQPQHF. The CDR3, as DNA: TGTGCCAGCAGCGTAGAGGTGAATCAGCCCCAGCATTTT.

This clonotype was counted a few times. The gene calls are TRBV6-5 and TRBJ2-7; D is uncertain. Germline CDR1 and CDR2: MNHEY and SVGAGI. The CDR3 runs 10 residues. V was cut by 3 bases and J by 6 bases, with 3 bases left in between. The CDR3 spells CASSYPEQYF. The CDR3 nucleotides are TGTGCCAGCAGTTATCCCGAGCAGTACTTC.

This clonotype came up a few times. The chain uses TRBV19 and TRBJ1-1, with a possible D match to TRBD1 (6 bases). The CDR3 is 15 amino acids. V lost 5 bases, J lost 0 bases, and 13 bases lay in between. Germline V gene lookup returns CDR1 LNHDA and CDR2 SQIVND (reference sequence). CDR3: CASSSSGALNTEAFF. The CDR3, as DNA: TGTGCCAGTAGTTCATCGGGGGCGCTGAACACTGAAGCTTTCTTT.

The J gene is TRBJ2-7, the V gene TRBV5-6, with D uncertain. CDR3 length equals 14 residues. V was shortened by 0 bases and J by 7 bases, with 14 bases between the two germline ends. The V gene's germline CDR1 is SGHDT and CDR2 YYEEEE. CDR3 loop: CASSLGDQALEQYF. The DNA of the CDR3 is TGTGCCAGCAGCTTGGGTGACCAAGCGCTGGAGCAGTACTTC.

The table lists this clonotype with many counts. CDR3 residues: CASSFLAGTDTQYF. The CDR3 nucleotides are TGCGCCAGCAGCTTCTTAGCGGGCACAGATACGCAGTATTTT. The V gene is TRBV5-1, the J gene TRBJ2-3, with a possible D match to TRBD2 (6 bases). The V end lost 2 bases, the J end lost 1 base, and 8 bases lay between the germline ends. In germline, CDR1 is SGHRS, CDR2 YFSETQ. The CDR3 is 14 amino acids.

This clonotype came up a few times. V is TRBV9 and J is TRBJ2-1, with 8 bases identical to TRBD2. Germline CDR1 SGDLS, CDR2 YYNGEE. The CDR3 is 14 amino acids. Germline trimming cut 4 bases from V and 4 bases from J; bases unmatched to any gene: 4. The CDR3 nucleotides are TGTGCCAGCAGCCCCCGACTAGCGTACAATGAGCAGTTCTTC. Amino acid sequence: CASSPRLAYNEQFF. The full variable domain, rest sourced from reference TRBV9 and TRBJ2-1, is DSGVTQTPKHLITATGQRVTLRCSPRSGDLSVYWYQQSLDQGLQFLIQYYNGEERAKGNILERFSAQQFPDLHSELNLSSLELGDSALYFCASSPRLAYNEQFFGPGTRLTVL.

V usage is TRBV9 and J usage is TRBJ2-4; D is uncertain. The CDR3 sequence is 17 residues long. Trimming cost V 0 bases and J 6 bases, with 19 bases left between them. The germline V gene encodes CDR1 SGDLS and CDR2 YYNGEE. The CDR3 reads CASSVALESSGVNIQYF. CDR3 in DNA: TGTGCCAGCAGCGTAGCTTTGGAGTCTAGTGGCGTAAACATTCAGTACTTC.

The CDR3 nucleotides read TGTGCCAGCAGCTTTCTGGGGGGGCCAGCTTTCTTT. Translation: CASSFLGGPAFF. The rearrangement joins TRBV11-2 to TRBJ1-1; tentative D call: TRBD1 (6 bases). The germline V gene has CDR1 SGHAT and CDR2 FQNNGV. This CDR3 contains 12 residues. The germline V and J ends were trimmed by 3 bases and 10 bases, with 12 bases remaining between them.

This clonotype was seen ten or more times. The chain is built from TRBV4-2 and TRBJ2-7; D might be TRBD2 (5 bases). Trimming removed 1 base at V and 3 bases at J, with 10 bases between. Germline V gene data show CDR1 as LGHNA and CDR2 as YNFKEQ. The CDR3 spans 14 residues. In nucleotides, the CDR3 is TGTGCCAGCAGCCAAGTCGCGGGTAACTACGAGCAGTACTTC. It yields the protein CASSQVAGNYEQYF.

This clonotype was recorded a few times. The rearrangement uses TRBV7-9 and TRBJ1-4, with D tentatively TRBD1 (5 bases). The CDR3 has 13 amino acids. The germline V and J ends were trimmed by 3 bases and 9 bases, with 11 bases remaining between them. CDR1 SEHNR and CDR2 FQNEAQ come from the germline V gene (reference sequence). CDR3: CASSFYQGQKLFF. For the CDR3, the DNA is TGTGCCAGCAGCTTTTACCAGGGCCAAAAACTGTTTTTT.

The chain combines TRBV7-3 with TRBJ2-5; 10 positions match TRBD2. The CDR3 loop spans 16 amino acids. Germline CDR1 is SGHTA and CDR2 is FQGTGA. The junction had 6 bases not matched to a gene; V was cut back by 0 bases and J by 5 bases. Here the CDR3 DNA reads TGTGCCAGCAGCTTAACTGCTAGCGGGAGCTCGGAGACCCAGTACTTC. As protein: CASSLTASGSSETQYF.

This clonotype was counted only a few times. The rearrangement links TRBV7-6 to TRBJ2-1; D unresolved. The ends were cut back, 5 bases at V and 3 bases at J, with 17 bases in the middle. The CDR3 is 16 residues long. CDR1 is SGHVS, CDR2 FNYEAQ, per germline. The CDR3 bases are TGTGCCAGCAGCCTAGAGGCCACACGCCGCTACAATGAGCAGTTCTTC. This translates into CASSLEATRRYNEQFF.